This is a list of T cell receptor beta chains from one sample in a study of molecular identifiers for immune sequencing clone quantification. TCRdb ran MiXCR on the PCR reads and lists one entry per CDR3 protein. This sample has approximately 550,000 distinct CDR3 sequences, with 25% found just once. What was sequenced was naive CD8+ T cells from blood, with Jurkat cell RNA spiked in. These receptors came from a human donor in good health. Some libraries in this study had Jurkat cell RNA spiked in. Both conserved end residues are part of each CDR3. D genes are given only for firm matches. Where a row states a size, it is once, few, many or the class of an expanded clone; other rows omit it.

>TRBD1|TRBJ2-1|few|TRBV5-6
CASRPYSLGTGSYNEQFF
TGTGCCAGCAGACCTTATAGTCTCGGGACAGGATCCTACAATGAGCAGTTCTTC
>TRBD1|TRBJ2-7|NA|TRBV6-6
CASGDRTYEQYF
TGTGCCAGCGGGGACAGAACCTACGAGCAGTACTTC
>NA|TRBJ1-5|once|TRBV20-1
CSARRETLSNQRQHF
TGCAGTGCTAGGCGTGAGACACTTAGCAATCAGCGCCAGCATTTT
>NA|TRBJ2-7|NA|TRBV2
CASSPIVDAYEQYF
TGTGCCAGCAGCCCTATAGTAGACGCCTACGAGCAGTACTTC
>NA|TRBJ2-7|NA|TRBV19
CASSIGSVYEQYF
TGTGCCAGTAGTATAGGATCGGTCTACGAGCAGTACTTC
>NA|TRBJ2-5|NA|TRBV11-2
CASSYYRAAQEPQYF
TGTGCCAGCAGCTATTACCGGGCAGCACAAGAGCCCCAGTACTTC
>TRBD1|TRBJ2-7|many|TRBV9
CASSARTGTGDHEQYF
TGTGCCAGCAGCGCCCGAACCGGGACAGGGGACCACGAGCAGTACTTC
>TRBD1|TRBJ1-5|many|TRBV20-1
CSAQTTRTGKEPQHF
TGCAGTGCCCAGACAACAAGGACAGGGAAGGAGCCCCAGCATTTT
>NA|TRBJ2-5|NA|TRBV5-4
CATTAGTELQETQYF
TGTGCCACTACTGCCGGGACGGAGTTACAAGAGACCCAGTACTTC
>TRBD1|TRBJ1-4|NA|TRBV7-6
CASSLGWGQKNEKLFF
TGTGCCAGCAGCTTAGGATGGGGACAGAAAAATGAAAAACTGTTTTTT
>NA|TRBJ2-3|NA|TRBV9
CASTPGAFASTDPQYF
TGTGCCAGCACCCCAGGGGCATTTGCTAGCACAGATCCGCAGTATTTT
>NA|TRBJ2-5|many|TRBV18
CASSEGYRRNQETQYF
TGTGCCAGCTCAGAAGGGTATCGGCGGAACCAAGAGACCCAGTACTTC
>TRBD1|TRBJ1-1|many|TRBV24-1
CATRGTGSTEAFF
TGTGCCACCAGGGGGACAGGGAGCACTGAAGCTTTCTTT
>NA|TRBJ2-7|NA|TRBV5-6
CASSFEYNPYEQYF
TGTGCCAGCAGCTTTGAATACAACCCCTACGAGCAGTACTTC
>TRBD1|TRBJ1-2|NA|TRBV13
CASSSVQLGTAAFYGYTF
TGTGCCAGCAGCTCTGTACAATTAGGGACAGCAGCCTTCTATGGCTACACCTTC
>TRBD2|TRBJ2-7|NA|TRBV30
CAWSVSSGSYEQYF
TGTGCCTGGAGTGTTTCGAGCGGGAGTTACGAGCAGTACTTC
>NA|TRBJ2-5|many|TRBV4-1
CASSQAPGPQETQYF
TGCGCCAGCAGCCAAGCCCCGGGTCCGCAAGAGACCCAGTACTTC
>NA|TRBJ1-1|NA|TRBV4-1
CASSQENLYTEAFF
TGCGCCAGCAGCCAGGAAAACCTCTACACTGAAGCTTTCTTT
>TRBD1|TRBJ2-7|NA|TRBV19
CARTGAYF
TGTGCCAGAACAGGGGCGTACTTC
>NA|TRBJ2-1|many|TRBV7-9
CASSSGSGFADNEQFF
TGTGCCAGCAGCTCGGGAAGCGGTTTTGCGGACAATGAGCAGTTCTTC
>NA|TRBJ2-7|many|TRBV29-1
CSVADWGAEQYF
TGCAGCGTGGCCGACTGGGGCGCCGAGCAGTACTTC
>TRBD2|TRBJ2-7|few|TRBV6-5
CASSYDTSGSGSYEQYF
TGTGCCAGCAGTTATGATACTAGCGGGAGCGGGTCCTACGAGCAGTACTTC
>NA|TRBJ2-7|NA|TRBV2
CASIYGYEQYF
TGTGCCAGCATATACGGGTACGAGCAGTACTTC
>NA|TRBJ1-1|few|TRBV2
CATSLEAFF
TGTGCCACCAGTTTAGAAGCTTTCTTT
>NA|TRBJ1-1|few|TRBV25-1
CASSRGHLNTEAFF
TGTGCCAGCAGTCGAGGACACCTGAACACTGAAGCTTTCTTT
>NA|TRBJ2-3|few|TRBV6-2/TRBV6-3
CASSTPFQRDTQYF
TGTGCCAGCAGTACCCCCTTTCAGCGGGATACGCAGTATTTT
>NA|TRBJ1-5|few|TRBV20-1
CSARNIDGNQPQHF
TGCAGTGCTAGGAACATCGACGGTAATCAGCCCCAGCATTTT
>TRBD2|TRBJ2-1|few|TRBV3-1
CASSPFLAEGNEQFF
TGTGCCAGCAGCCCATTTCTAGCGGAGGGTAATGAGCAGTTCTTC
>TRBD1|TRBJ2-7|NA|TRBV6-6
CASSYLQGTGEQYF
TGTGCCAGCAGTTACCTCCAGGGGACAGGCGAGCAGTACTTC
>NA|TRBJ2-3|few|TRBV12-3/TRBV12-4
CASSSFLLGNGDTQYF
TGTGCCAGCAGTTCCTTCCTCCTAGGGAATGGGGATACGCAGTATTTT
>NA|TRBJ1-1|many|TRBV29-1
CSVVHRGAEAFF
TGCAGCGTTGTCCATCGGGGTGCTGAAGCTTTCTTT
>NA|TRBJ2-5|few|TRBV19
CASSPIHWYQETQYF
TGTGCCAGTAGTCCGATACATTGGTACCAAGAGACCCAGTACTTC
>NA|TRBJ2-1|NA|TRBV27
CASSRLGVAGRNEQFF
TGTGCCAGCAGTCGCCTGGGGGTTGCAGGGAGGAATGAGCAGTTCTTC
>NA|TRBJ1-1|few|TRBV27
CASSLFGQTDFFTEAFF
TGTGCCAGCAGTTTATTTGGACAGACAGACTTCTTCACTGAAGCTTTCTTT
>NA|TRBJ2-3|few|TRBV20-1
CSARDLGTPVWDTQYF
TGCAGTGCTAGAGATTTGGGGACTCCCGTGTGGGATACGCAGTATTTT
>NA|TRBJ1-6|few|TRBV24-1
CATRPGGYDSSPLHF
TGTGCCACCAGACCCGGGGGCTACGATAGTTCACCCCTCCACTTT
>NA|TRBJ1-1|few|TRBV19
CASGLGPWSEAFF
TGTGCCAGTGGTCTTGGCCCCTGGTCTGAAGCTTTCTTT
>NA|TRBJ2-5|many|TRBV7-9
CASSLEVLRTQYF
TGTGCCAGCAGCTTGGAAGTTTTGAGGACCCAGTACTTC
>NA|TRBJ2-2|many|TRBV7-6
CASSQVPGVTGELFF
TGTGCCAGCAGCCAGGTCCCGGGGGTCACCGGGGAGCTGTTTTTT
>NA|TRBJ2-7|many|TRBV5-6
CASSLERRDTEYF
TGTGCCAGCAGCTTGGAGAGACGGGACACCGAGTACTTC
>NA|TRBJ1-4|many|TRBV5-6
CASSSGLPGKLFF
TGTGCCAGCAGCTCGGGACTTCCTGGAAAACTGTTTTTT
>NA|TRBJ2-7|few|TRBV20-1
CSARGRNSYEQYF
TGCAGTGCTAGGGGGCGGAATTCCTACGAGCAGTACTTC
>NA|TRBJ2-7|NA|TRBV5-1
CASSLETRRYEQYF
TGCGCCAGCAGCTTGGAAACACGGCGATACGAGCAGTACTTC
>TRBD1|TRBJ1-4|many|TRBV19
CASSWGTTGIVEKLFF
TGTGCCAGTAGTTGGGGAACGACAGGGATCGTTGAAAAACTGTTTTTT
>NA|TRBJ2-7|few|TRBV20-1
CSARDWETEGGTYEQYF
TGCAGTGCTAGAGATTGGGAGACAGAGGGGGGGACCTACGAGCAGTACTTC
>NA|TRBJ2-3|NA|TRBV4-1
CASSQDQLVTDTQYF
TGCGCCAGCAGCCAAGATCAACTTGTTACAGATACGCAGTATTTT
>NA|TRBJ2-3|NA|TRBV18
CASSSPGVRESTDTQYF
TGTGCCAGCTCATCCCCCGGGGTGAGGGAGAGCACAGATACGCAGTATTTT
>TRBD1|TRBJ2-7|NA|TRBV15
CATSGSTGTSYEQYF
TGTGCCACCAGCGGGTCGACAGGGACCTCCTACGAGCAGTACTTC